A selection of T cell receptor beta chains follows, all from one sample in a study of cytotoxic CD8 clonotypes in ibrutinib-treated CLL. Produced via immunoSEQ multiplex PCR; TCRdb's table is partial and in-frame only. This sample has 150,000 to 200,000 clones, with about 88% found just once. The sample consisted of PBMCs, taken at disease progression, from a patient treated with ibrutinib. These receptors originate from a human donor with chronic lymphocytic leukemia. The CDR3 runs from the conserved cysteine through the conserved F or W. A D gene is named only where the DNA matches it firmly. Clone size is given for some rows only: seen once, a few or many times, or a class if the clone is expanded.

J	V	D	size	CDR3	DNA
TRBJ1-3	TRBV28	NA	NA	CASSRDTISGNTIYF	TGTGCCAGCAGTAGGGACACAATCTCTGGAAACACCATATATTTT
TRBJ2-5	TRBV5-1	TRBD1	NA	CASSYSGTAYQETQYF	TGCGCCAGCAGCTACTCCGGGACAGCGTACCAAGAGACCCAGTACTTC
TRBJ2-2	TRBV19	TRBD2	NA	CASSRLAGNTGELFF	TGTGCCAGTAGTAGACTAGCGGGAAACACCGGGGAGCTGTTTTTT
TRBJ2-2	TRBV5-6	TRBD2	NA	CASSYLAGRAGELFF	TGTGCCAGCAGTTATCTAGCGGGAAGGGCCGGGGAGCTGTTTTTT
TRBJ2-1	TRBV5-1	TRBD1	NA	CASSPELGQYRVEQFF	TGCGCCAGCAGCCCGGAGCTGGGACAGTATCGGGTTGAGCAGTTCTTC
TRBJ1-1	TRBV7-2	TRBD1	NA	CASSPQGAIAEAFF	TGTGCCAGCAGCCCACAGGGGGCGATTGCTGAAGCTTTCTTT
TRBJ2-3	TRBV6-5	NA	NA	CASSYLGPLTDTQYF	TGTGCCAGCAGTTACTTGGGACCCCTCACAGATACGCAGTATTTT
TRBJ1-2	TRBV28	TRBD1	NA	CASSQQGIYGYTF	TGTGCCAGCAGCCAACAGGGGATCTATGGCTACACCTTC
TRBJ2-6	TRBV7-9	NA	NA	CASSLVRGAGANVLTF	TGTGCCAGCAGCTTAGTTCGGGGTGCTGGGGCCAACGTCCTGACTTTC
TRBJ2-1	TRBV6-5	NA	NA	CASIPFNNEQFF	TGTGCCAGCATCCCTTTTAACAATGAGCAGTTCTTC
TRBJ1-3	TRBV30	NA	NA	CAWSGGFSGNTIYF	TGTGCCTGGAGTGGGGGGTTCTCTGGAAACACCATATATTTT
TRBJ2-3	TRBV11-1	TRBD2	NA	CASSILGLASTDTQYF	TGTGCCAGCAGCATATTGGGACTAGCGAGCACAGATACGCAGTATTTT
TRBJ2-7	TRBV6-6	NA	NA	CASSYGRSSYEQYF	TGTGCCAGCAGTTACGGGCGGAGCTCCTACGAGCAGTACTTC
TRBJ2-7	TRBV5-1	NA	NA	CASSWGTPGDSYEQYF	TGCGCCAGCAGCTGGGGAACCCCAGGGGATTCCTACGAGCAGTACTTC
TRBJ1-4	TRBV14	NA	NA	CASSQSVWGTTNEKLFF	TGTGCCAGCAGCCAATCGGTTTGGGGAACAACTAATGAAAAACTGTTTTTT
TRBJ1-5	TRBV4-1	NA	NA	CASSQFFGSRQPQHF	TGCGCCAGCAGCCAATTTTTCGGTTCACGGCAGCCCCAGCATTTT
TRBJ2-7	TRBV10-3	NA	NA	CAISGTADYEQYF	TGTGCCATCAGTGGGACAGCTGACTACGAGCAGTACTTC
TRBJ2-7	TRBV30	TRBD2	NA	CAWSMRTSGLFDSYEQYF	TGTGCCTGGAGTATGCGGACTAGCGGGTTATTCGATTCCTACGAGCAGTACTTC
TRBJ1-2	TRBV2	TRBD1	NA	CASSELPEGAGGYTF	TGTGCCAGCAGTGAATTGCCCGAGGGGGCCGGTGGCTACACCTTC
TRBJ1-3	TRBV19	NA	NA	CASSIFGGRTYSGNTIYF	TGTGCCAGTAGTATATTCGGGGGAAGGACTTACTCTGGAAACACCATATATTTT
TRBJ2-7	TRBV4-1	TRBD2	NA	CASSQEAREGPEQYF	TGCGCCAGCAGCCAAGAGGCGCGGGAGGGCCCCGAGCAGTACTTC
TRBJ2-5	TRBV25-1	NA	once	CASSLNRDFQETQYF	TGTGCCAGCAGCCTAAACCGGGACTTTCAAGAGACCCAGTACTTC
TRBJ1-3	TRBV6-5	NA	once	CASSYSRGSGNTIYF	TGTGCCAGCAGTTACTCGCGGGGCTCTGGAAACACCATATATTTT
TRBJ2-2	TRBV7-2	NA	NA	CASSLSIPAPVKLFF	TGTGCCAGCAGCTTATCGATCCCCGCCCCGGTGAAGCTGTTTTTT
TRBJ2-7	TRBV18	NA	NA	CASSPPARPYEQYF	TGTGCCAGCTCACCACCGGCGCGGCCCTACGAGCAGTACTTC
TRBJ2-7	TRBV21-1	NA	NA	CASSKDRTSGNVREQYF	TGTGCCAGCAGCAAAGATAGGACTAGCGGGAACGTGAGGGAGCAGTACTTC
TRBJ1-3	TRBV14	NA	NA	CASSLVGLISGNTIYF	TGTGCCAGCAGCCTAGTGGGACTGATCTCTGGAAACACCATATATTTT
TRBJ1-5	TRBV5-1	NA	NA	CASSLDRDGQPQHF	TGCGCCAGCAGCTTGGACAGGGATGGTCAGCCCCAGCATTTT
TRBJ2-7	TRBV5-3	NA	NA	CARSSDSESYEQYF	TGTGCCAGAAGCTCAGACAGTGAAAGCTACGAGCAGTACTTC
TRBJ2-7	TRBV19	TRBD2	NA	CASSITSGKKGSYEQYF	TGTGCCAGTAGTATTACTAGCGGGAAGAAGGGATCCTACGAGCAGTACTTC
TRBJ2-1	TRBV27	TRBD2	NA	CASSLGTSWSSQYNEQFF	TGTGCCAGCAGTTTAGGGACTAGCTGGTCGTCCCAATACAATGAGCAGTTCTTC
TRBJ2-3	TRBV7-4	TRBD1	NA	CASSQSRRQGSDTQYF	TGTGCCAGCAGCCAGTCCCGGAGACAGGGATCAGATACGCAGTATTTT
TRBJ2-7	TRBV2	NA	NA	CASSVAGGFSEQYF	TGTGCCAGCAGTGTTGCAGGCGGTTTCTCCGAGCAGTACTTC
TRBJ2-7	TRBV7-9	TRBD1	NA	CASSQAGTGDSYEQYF	TGTGCCAGCAGCCAGGCCGGGACAGGGGACTCCTACGAGCAGTACTTC
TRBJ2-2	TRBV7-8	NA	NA	CASSLGANTGELFF	TGTGCCAGCAGCTTAGGAGCGAACACCGGGGAGCTGTTTTTT
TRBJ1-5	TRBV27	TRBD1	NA	CASSSGTGGFDQPQHF	TGTGCCAGCAGTTCCGGGACAGGGGGCTTCGATCAGCCCCAGCATTTT
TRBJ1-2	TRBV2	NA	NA	CASMMITGVGGYTF	TGTGCCAGCATGATGATTACGGGAGTTGGAGGCTACACCTTC